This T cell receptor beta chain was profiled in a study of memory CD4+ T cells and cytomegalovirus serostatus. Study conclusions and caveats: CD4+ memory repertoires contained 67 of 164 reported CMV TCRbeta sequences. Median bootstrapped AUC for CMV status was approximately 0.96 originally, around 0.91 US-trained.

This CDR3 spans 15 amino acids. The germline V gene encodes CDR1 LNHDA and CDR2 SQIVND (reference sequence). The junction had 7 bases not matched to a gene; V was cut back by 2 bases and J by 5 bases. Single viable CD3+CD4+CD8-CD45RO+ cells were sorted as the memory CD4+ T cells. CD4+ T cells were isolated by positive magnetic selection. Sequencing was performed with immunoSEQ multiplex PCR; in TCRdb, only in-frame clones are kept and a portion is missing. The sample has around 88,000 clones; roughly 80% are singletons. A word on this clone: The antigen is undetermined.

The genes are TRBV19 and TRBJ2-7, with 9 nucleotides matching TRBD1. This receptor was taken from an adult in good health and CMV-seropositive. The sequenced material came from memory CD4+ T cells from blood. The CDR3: CASSIPGQGTHEQYF. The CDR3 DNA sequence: TGTGCCAGTAGTATACCGGGACAGGGCACCCACGAGCAGTACTTC. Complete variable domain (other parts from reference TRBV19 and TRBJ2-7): DGGITQSPKYLFRKEGQNVTLSCEQNLNHDAMYWYRQDPGQGLRLIYYSQIVNDFQKGDIAEGYSVSREKKESFPLTVTSAQKNPTAFYLCASSIPGQGTHEQYFGPGTRLTVT.